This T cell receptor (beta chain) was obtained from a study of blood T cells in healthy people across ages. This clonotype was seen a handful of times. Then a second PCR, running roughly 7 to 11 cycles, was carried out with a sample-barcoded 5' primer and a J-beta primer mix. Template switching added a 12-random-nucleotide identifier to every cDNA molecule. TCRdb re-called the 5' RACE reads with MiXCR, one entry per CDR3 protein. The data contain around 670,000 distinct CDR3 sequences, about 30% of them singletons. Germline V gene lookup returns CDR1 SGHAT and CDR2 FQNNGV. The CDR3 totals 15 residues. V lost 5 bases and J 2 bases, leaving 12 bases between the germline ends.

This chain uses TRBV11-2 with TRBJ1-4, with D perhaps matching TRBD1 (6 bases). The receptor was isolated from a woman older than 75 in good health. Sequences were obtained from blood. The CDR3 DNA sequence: TGTGCCAGCAGCGGAGGGGGGTCCACTAATGAAAAACTGTTTTTT. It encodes CASSGGGSTNEKLFF.